One and the same sample provided the 3 T cell receptor beta chains below, sequenced in a study of blood T cell repertoires in COVID-19. Generated by immunoSEQ multiplex PCR, the TCRdb table keeps only in-frame clones and is missing some. The profile shows around 300,000 clones, approximately 89% of them singletons. The sample comprised peripheral blood. All receptors derive from a woman in her twenties or thirties with COVID-19, enrolled during active disease.

Turning to this clone: The same CDR3 can be traced to other DNA sequences in this sample. This chain uses TRBV7-3 with TRBJ2-2; D gene uncertain. V shed 2 bases and J shed 2 bases, with 6 bases lying between them. CDR1 SGHTA and CDR2 FQGTGA come from the germline V gene. CDR3 length: 14 amino acids. CDR3 sequence (DNA): TGTGCCAGCAGCTTAGGCGGTAACACCGGGGAGCTGTTTTTT. It specifies CASSLGGNTGELFF.

The rearrangement links TRBV20-1 to TRBJ2-7; D remains unclear. Germline CDR1 is DFQATT and CDR2 is SNEGSKA (reference sequence). The CDR3 is 13 residues long. V shed 3 bases and J shed 0 bases, with 9 bases lying between them. CDR3 loop: CSASGTVSYEQYF. The CDR3 coding sequence is TGCAGTGCTAGTGGTACGGTCTCCTACGAGCAGTACTTC.

This chain uses TRBV6-6 with TRBJ2-2; D is perhaps TRBD1 (6 bases). This CDR3 has 14 amino acids. V lost 5 bases, J lost 6 bases, and 13 bases lay in between. From germline, CDR1 is MNHNY and CDR2 SVGAGI (reference sequence). The CDR3 bases are TGTGCCAGCAGTATGGGGGCGCAGGCCGGGGAGCTGTTTTTT. It encodes CASSMGAQAGELFF.